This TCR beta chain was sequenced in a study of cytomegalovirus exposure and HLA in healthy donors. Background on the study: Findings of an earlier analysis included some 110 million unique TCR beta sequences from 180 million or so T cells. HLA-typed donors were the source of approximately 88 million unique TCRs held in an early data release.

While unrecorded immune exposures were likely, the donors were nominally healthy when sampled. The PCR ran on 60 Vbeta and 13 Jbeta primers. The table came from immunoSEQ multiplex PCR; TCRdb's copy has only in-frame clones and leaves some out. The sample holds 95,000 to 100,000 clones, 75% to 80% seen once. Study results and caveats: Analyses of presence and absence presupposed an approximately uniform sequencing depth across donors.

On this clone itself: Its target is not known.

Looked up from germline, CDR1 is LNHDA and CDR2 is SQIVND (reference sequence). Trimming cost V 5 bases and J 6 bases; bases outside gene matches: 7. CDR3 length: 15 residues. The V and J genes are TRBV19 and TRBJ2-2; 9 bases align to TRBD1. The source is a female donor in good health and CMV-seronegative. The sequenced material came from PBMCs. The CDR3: CASSSRGTGSGELFF. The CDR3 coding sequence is TGTGCCAGTAGTTCCCGTGGGACAGGGTCCGGGGAGCTGTTTTTT.